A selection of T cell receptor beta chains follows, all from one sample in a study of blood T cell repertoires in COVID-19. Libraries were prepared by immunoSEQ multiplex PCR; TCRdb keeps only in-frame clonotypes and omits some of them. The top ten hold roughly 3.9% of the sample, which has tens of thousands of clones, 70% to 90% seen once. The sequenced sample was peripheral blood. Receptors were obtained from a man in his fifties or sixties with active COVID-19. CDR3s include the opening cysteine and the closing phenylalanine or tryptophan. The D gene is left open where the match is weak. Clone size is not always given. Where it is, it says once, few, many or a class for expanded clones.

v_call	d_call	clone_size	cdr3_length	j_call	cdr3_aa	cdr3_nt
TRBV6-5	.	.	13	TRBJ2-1	CASNPAGAREQFF	TGTGCCAGCAACCCCGCTGGGGCTCGTGAGCAGTTCTTC
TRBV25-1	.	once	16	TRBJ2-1	CASSSPRQPLRNEQFF	TGTGCCAGCAGTTCCCCCCGACAGCCACTACGCAATGAGCAGTTCTTC
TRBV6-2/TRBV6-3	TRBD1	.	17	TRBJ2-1	CASSYTGGQGNYNEQFF	TGTGCCAGCAGTTACACAGGGGGACAGGGGAACTACAATGAGCAGTTCTTC
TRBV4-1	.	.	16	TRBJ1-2	CASSQEINAGALGYTF	TGCGCCAGCAGCCAAGAAATTAATGCGGGGGCGCTTGGCTACACCTTC
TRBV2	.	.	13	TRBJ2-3	CASSGFSGDTQYF	TGTGCCAGCAGTGGGTTTTCCGGAGATACGCAGTATTTT
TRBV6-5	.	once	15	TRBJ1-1	CASSRADRPSLEAFF	TGTGCCAGCAGTCGAGCCGACAGGCCCTCGTTGGAAGCTTTCTTT
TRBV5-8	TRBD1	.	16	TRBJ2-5	CASRRSGTGRQETQYF	TGTGCCAGCAGACGTTCCGGGACAGGTCGCCAAGAGACCCAGTACTTC
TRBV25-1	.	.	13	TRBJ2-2	CASSDRVTGELFF	TGTGCCAGCAGTGACAGGGTCACCGGGGAGCTGTTTTTT
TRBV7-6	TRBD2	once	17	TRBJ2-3	CASSRGLAGTTPRAQYF	TGTGCCAGCAGCCGGGGACTAGCGGGGACCACCCCCAGGGCGCAGTATTTT
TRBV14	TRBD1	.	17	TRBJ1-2	CASSRYLDGTGTHGYTF	TGTGCCAGCAGCCGCTACCTCGACGGGACAGGTACTCATGGCTACACCTTC
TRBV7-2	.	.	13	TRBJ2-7	CASSMTITYEQYF	TGTGCCAGCAGCATGACTATTACCTACGAGCAGTACTTC
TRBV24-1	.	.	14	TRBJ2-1	CATSDFGSYNEQFF	TGTGCCACCAGTGATTTCGGCTCCTACAATGAGCAGTTCTTC
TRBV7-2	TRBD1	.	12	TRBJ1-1	CASSRTGGEAFF	TGTGCCAGCAGCCGGACAGGGGGCGAAGCTTTCTTT
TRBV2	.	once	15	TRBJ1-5	CASSSSPGTNQPQHF	TGTGCCAGCAGTTCCTCGCCCGGGACAAATCAGCCCCAGCATTTT
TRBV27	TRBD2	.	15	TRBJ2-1	CASSLLAGNYNEQFF	TGTGCCAGCAGTTTGCTAGCGGGGAACTACAATGAGCAGTTCTTC
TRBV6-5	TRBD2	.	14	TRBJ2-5	CASSMTSGQETQYF	TGTGCCAGCAGTATGACTAGCGGGCAAGAGACCCAGTACTTC
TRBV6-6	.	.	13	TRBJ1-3	CASSRSSGNTIYF	TGTGCCAGCTCAAGGAGCTCTGGAAACACCATATATTTT
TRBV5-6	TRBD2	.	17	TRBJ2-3	CASSQGLAGGFTDTQYF	TGTGCCAGCAGCCAAGGACTAGCGGGGGGTTTCACAGATACGCAGTATTTT